This T cell receptor beta chain was identified during a study of cytomegalovirus exposure and HLA in healthy donors. PCR involved 60 Vbeta and 13 Jbeta primers. Sequenced by immunoSEQ multiplex PCR; TCRdb stores in-frame clones only, minus some. The record lists 150,000 to 200,000 clones, of which the ten most abundant hold around 6%. With 4 bases clipped from V and 0 bases from J, the junction kept 2 bases outside the gene matches. CDR3 length: 15 amino acids. Per the germline V gene, CDR1 is MNHEY and CDR2 is SMNVEV (reference sequence). Points on this clone: Its antigen is as yet unknown.

Broader study findings: Later analysis associated a missense DCLRE1C variant with TCR beta V- and J-gene trimming.

Material: PBMCs. This sequence originates from a man younger than 40 in good health and CMV-seronegative. The rearrangement uses TRBV27 and TRBJ1-5; 8 bases fit TRBD1. The CDR3: CASSWDRYSNQPQHF. CDR3 coding DNA: TGTGCCAGCAGTTGGGACAGGTATAGCAATCAGCCCCAGCATTTT.